The 16 T cell receptor beta chains listed next were all sequenced from one sample in a study of blood T cell repertoires in COVID-19. Assay used: immunoSEQ multiplex PCR; TCRdb lists only in-frame clones, some missing. The sample carries some 48,000 clones, more than 75% recorded once. Sequencing was carried out using peripheral blood. All receptors come from a man between 65 and 85 years old with active COVID-19.

Worth noting for this clone: One end of the junction does not line up with germline, which may come from a read error. This chain uses TRBV7-9 with TRBJ2-1; D possibly corresponds to TRBD2 (6 bases). The CDR3 runs 14 residues. Per germline, CDR1 SEHNR and CDR2 FQNEAQ (reference sequence). CDR3 region: CASSIAWGDNEQFF. The CDR3 nucleotides read TGTGCCAGCAGCATAGCCTGGGGGGACAATGAGCAGTTCTTC.

The rearrangement uses TRBV7-3 and TRBJ2-7, with 8 bases matching TRBD2. V trimming: 5 bases; J trimming: 2 bases; junction bases outside the gene matches: 8. The CDR3 loop spans 15 amino acids. CDR1 and CDR2 from the germline V gene are SGHTA and FQGTGA. CDR3 DNA sequence: TGTGCCAGCAGCCCCCAGAGCGGGAGTACCTACGAGCAGTACTTC. It codes for CASSPQSGSTYEQYF.

The CDR3 DNA is TGTGCCTGGCGCCCCTTTGGCAAAGAAAAACTGTTTTTT. Encoded protein: CAWRPFGKEKLFF. This chain links TRBV30 with TRBJ1-4; D remains ambiguous. Trimming shortened V by 5 bases and J by 8 bases, and 15 bases separated the two germline ends. This CDR3 contains 13 residues. Germline V CDR1 and CDR2: GTSNPN, SVGIG (reference sequence).

V is TRBV6-2 or TRBV6-3 and J is TRBJ2-1, with TRBD2 matching over 13 bases. Germline V gives CDR1 MNHEY, CDR2 SVGEGT. The CDR3 length is 20 residues. The J segment lost 2 bases and the V segment lost 5 bases, leaving 15 bases of the junction unmatched. This chain's CDR3 is CASSPSFASGTSGTYNEQFF. The CDR3 nucleotides are TGTGCCAGCAGTCCCAGTTTTGCGTCCGGGACTAGCGGGACCTACAATGAGCAGTTCTTC.

This chain links TRBV18 with TRBJ2-1; D uncertain. Per germline, CDR1 KGHSH and CDR2 LQKENI. V was cut by 2 bases and J by 5 bases, with 4 bases left in between. This CDR3 is 12 amino acids long. The CDR3 region is CASSPGHNEQFF. In DNA form, the CDR3 reads TGTGCCAGCTCACCAGGGCACAATGAGCAGTTCTTC.

To note about this clone: Different DNA sequences within this sample yield the same CDR3. V and J are TRBV18 and TRBJ2-1, with 10 bases matching TRBD1. Germline values: CDR1 KGHSH, CDR2 LQKENI. CDR3 length: 14 residues. Trimming took 6 bases from V and 7 from J; bases not matched to a gene: 6. CDR3 in DNA: TGTGCCAGCTCCCGGGACAGGGGTTATAATGAGCAGTTCTTC. Protein sequence: CASSRDRGYNEQFF. The full variable domain, rest sourced from reference TRBV18 and TRBJ2-1, is NAGVMQNPRHLVRRRGQEARLRCSPMKGHSHVYWYRQLPEEGLKFMVYLQKENIIDESGMPKERFSAEFPKEGPSILRIQQVVRGDSAAYFCASSRDRGYNEQFFGPGTRLTVL.

The V call is TRBV5-1, the J call TRBJ2-2; tentatively, D is TRBD1 (5 bases). The V gene's germline CDR1 is SGHRS and CDR2 YFSETQ. There are 15 residues in the CDR3. V gave up 4 bases and J gave up 6 bases, with 16 bases separating them. For the CDR3, the DNA is TGCGCCAGCAGCCTGGACAATCCTGCGGCCGGGGAGCTGTTTTTT. Residues: CASSLDNPAAGELFF. Combining the CDR3 with reference TRBV5-1 and TRBJ2-2 gives the whole variable domain KAGVTQTPRYLIKTRGQQVTLSCSPISGHRSVSWYQQTPGQGLQFLFEYFSETQRNKGNFPGRFSGRQFSNSRSEMNVSTLELGDSALYLCASSLDNPAAGELFFGEGSRLTVL.

This chain links TRBV11-2 with TRBJ1-4; no firm D call. Germline loops: CDR1 SGHAT, CDR2 FQNNGV. The CDR3 sequence is 15 residues long. Trimming pared 5 bases from V and 7 bases from J, leaving 17 bases between. The CDR3 sequence is CASSRIRGSGEKLFF. As DNA, the CDR3 is TGTGCCAGCAGCCGTATACGAGGGTCCGGTGAAAAACTGTTTTTT.

The rearrangement uses TRBV13 and TRBJ2-5, with TRBD2 as a possible D gene (5 bases). This CDR3 region has 16 residues. The V end lost 2 bases, the J end lost 1 base, and 14 bases lay between the germline ends. The germline V gene has CDR1 PRHDT and CDR2 FYEKMQ (reference sequence). Here the CDR3 reads CASSLRSGDLQETQYF. The CDR3 region has the DNA TGTGCCAGCAGCTTAAGAAGCGGCGACCTCCAAGAGACCCAGTACTTC.

The chain is built from TRBV11-2 and TRBJ2-7, with D maybe TRBD1 (5 bases). CDR3 size: 16 residues. The germline gives CDR1 SGHAT, CDR2 FQNNGV. V lost 0 bases to trimming and J lost 3 bases, with 15 bases between them. Here the CDR3 reads CASSLDRWQGFYEQYF. In DNA form, the CDR3 reads TGTGCCAGCAGCTTAGATCGATGGCAGGGCTTCTACGAGCAGTACTTC.

In this sample, this clone turned up once. The rearrangement joins TRBV18 to TRBJ2-7; TRBD1 is a possible D gene (6 bases). This CDR3 is 15 amino acids long. V lost 3 bases to trimming and J lost 2 bases, with 14 bases between them. CDR1 KGHSH and CDR2 LQKENI come from the germline V gene. The CDR3 bases are TGTGCCAGCTCACCTATGGACAGAAACGCCTACGAGCAGTACTTC. It is translated as CASSPMDRNAYEQYF.

This chain connects TRBV25-1 to TRBJ2-1; D is possibly TRBD2 (5 bases). The CDR3 has 14 residues. V lost 5 bases and J 8 bases, leaving 16 bases between the germline ends. The V gene's germline CDR1 is MGHDK and CDR2 SYGVNS. CDR3 sequence: CASSRPTGRDEQFF. In DNA, the CDR3 is TGTGCCAGCAGTCGGCCCACTGGGCGGGATGAGCAGTTCTTC.

V gene TRBV7-2 combines with J gene TRBJ2-3; possible D gene TRBD2, 6 bases. Trimming took 5 bases from V and 5 from J, leaving 14 bases between them. Germline values: CDR1 SGHTA, CDR2 FQGNSA. This CDR3 has 14 amino acids. CDR3 loop: CASSPGTLGDTQYF. In DNA form, the CDR3 reads TGTGCCAGCAGCCCCGGGACTCTGGGAGATACGCAGTATTTT.

The chain has TRBV4-1 and TRBJ1-2; D possibly corresponds to TRBD1 (5 bases). V was clipped by 5 bases and J by 4 bases, with 14 bases between them. Per germline, CDR1 MGHRA and CDR2 YSYEKL. The CDR3 is made up of 14 amino acids. This CDR3 reads CASSSPGGGYGYTF. CDR3 DNA: TGCGCCAGCAGCAGCCCGGGGGGGGGCTATGGCTACACCTTC.

V and J are TRBV7-9 and TRBJ2-3; TRBD2 matches at 8 bases. Germline assignment: CDR1 SEHNR and CDR2 FQNEAQ (reference sequence). Trimming cost V 4 bases and J 4 bases; bases outside gene matches: 4. This CDR3 is 14 amino acids long. Here the CDR3 reads CASSSLAGSDTQYF. The CDR3 DNA sequence: TGTGCCAGCAGCTCTTTAGCGGGGTCAGATACGCAGTATTTT.

This rearrangement joins TRBV10-3 to TRBJ2-7; a weak D match, TRBD1 (6 bases). Trimming shortened V by 6 bases and J by 7 bases, and 19 bases separated the two germline ends. Germline loops: CDR1 ENHRY, CDR2 SYGVKD. This CDR3 has 14 amino acids. The CDR3, as DNA: TGTGCCATCAGGAGCCGGGACACCGCGTGGGAGCAGTACTTC. This translates into CAIRSRDTAWEQYF.